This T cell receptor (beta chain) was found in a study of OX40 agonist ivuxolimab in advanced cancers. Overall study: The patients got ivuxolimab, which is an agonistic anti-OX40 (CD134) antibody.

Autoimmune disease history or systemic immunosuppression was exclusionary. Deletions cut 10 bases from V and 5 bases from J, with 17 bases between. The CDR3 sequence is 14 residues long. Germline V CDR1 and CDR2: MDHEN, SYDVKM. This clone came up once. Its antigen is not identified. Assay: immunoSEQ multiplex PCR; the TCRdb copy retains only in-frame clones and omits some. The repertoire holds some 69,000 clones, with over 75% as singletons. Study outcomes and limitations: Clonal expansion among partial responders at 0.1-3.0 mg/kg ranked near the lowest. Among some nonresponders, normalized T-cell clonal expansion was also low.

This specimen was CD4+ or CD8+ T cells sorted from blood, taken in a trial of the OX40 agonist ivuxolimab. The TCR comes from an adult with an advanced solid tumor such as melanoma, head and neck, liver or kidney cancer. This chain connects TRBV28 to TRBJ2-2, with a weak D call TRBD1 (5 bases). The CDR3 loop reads CATTGRVLTGELFF. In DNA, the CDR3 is TGTGCCACCACAGGCCGGGTTTTGACCGGGGAGCTGTTTTTT.